The 20 T cell receptor beta chains in this list originate from one sample, sequenced in a study of T cell repertoires in cytomegalovirus infection. No cognate antigen is known for these TCRs. MiXCR, run by TCRdb on the reads, gives a single entry per CDR3 protein. The table lists some 560,000 distinct CDR3 sequences, roughly 42% of them singletons. Here the sequenced sample was cultured PBMCs, taken from culture after CMV antigen stimulation. These receptors all come from a human donor in good health (CMV status not recorded). Some clones in this sample may be carry-over from other donors' samples.

CDR3 in DNA: TGTGCCAGTACTGCGAGGGGCCCAGCTTACGGTGAGCAGTTCTTC. It specifies CASTARGPAYGEQFF. V is TRBV19 and J is TRBJ2-1; D assignment may be TRBD1 or TRBD2 (5 bases each). The CDR3 extends over 15 amino acids. Germline CDR1 and CDR2: LNHDA and SQIVND (reference sequence). The V gene lost 7 bases and the J gene lost 9 bases, with 22 bases spanning the gap.

This clonotype turned up a few times. V is TRBV20-1 and J is TRBJ2-3; D gene ambiguous. Germline CDR1 reads DFQATT; CDR2 reads SNEGSKA (reference sequence). The CDR3 spans 11 residues. V gave up 5 bases and J gave up 10 bases, with 13 bases separating them. DNA for the CDR3: TGCAGTGCTGACAATCTGTCGGCGCAGTATTTT. Its protein is CSADNLSAQYF.

CDR3 sequence reads: CSAFHGQRTNEKLFF. The CDR3 DNA is TGCAGTGCTTTCCATGGACAGCGAACTAATGAAAAACTGTTTTTT. This sequence joins TRBV20-1 and TRBJ1-4, with D possibly TRBD1 on 6 matching bases. CDR1 and CDR2 from the germline V gene are DFQATT and SNEGSKA (reference sequence). The ends were cut back, 5 bases at V and 1 base at J, with 14 bases in the middle. This CDR3 comprises 15 residues.

The V and J genes are TRBV12-5 and TRBJ2-2, with 7 bases aligning to TRBD2. Trimming removed 4 bases from V and 4 bases from J; junction bases left unmatched: 6. The germline gives CDR1 LGHNT, CDR2 FRNRAP. The CDR3 covers 15 residues. The CDR3 DNA sequence: TGTGCTAGTGGTTCCGGGACTACCCTCACCGGGGAGCTGTTTTTT. It encodes CASGSGTTLTGELFF.

This clonotype appeared a single time. The chain combines TRBV5-1 with TRBJ2-5, with TRBD1 matching 8 bases. The CDR3 runs 15 residues. Trimming cost V 0 bases and J 5 bases; bases outside gene matches: 6. The germline CDR1 and CDR2 sequences are SGHRS and YFSETQ. The CDR3 region is CASSLVAGGDETQYF. The CDR3 DNA is TGCGCCAGCAGCTTGGTGGCAGGGGGCGACGAGACCCAGTACTTC. The full variable domain, with the rest looked up from reference TRBV5-1 and TRBJ2-5, is KAGVTQTPRYLIKTRGQQVTLSCSPISGHRSVSWYQQTPGQGLQFLFEYFSETQRNKGNFPGRFSGRQFSNSRSEMNVSTLELGDSALYLCASSLVAGGDETQYFGPGTRLLVL.

The CDR3 region has the DNA TGTGCCAGCAGCCCGTGGACTGGTGATAGCTTCCCAGATACGCAGTATTTT. Protein: CASSPWTGDSFPDTQYF. The chain carries TRBV11-1 and TRBJ2-3; weak D call: TRBD2 (5 bases). Germline values: CDR1 SGHAT, CDR2 FQDESV (reference sequence). The CDR3 totals 17 residues. Trimming removed 5 bases from V and 4 bases from J, with 22 bases in between.

This clonotype was picked up a small number of times. The genes are TRBV10-3 and TRBJ2-1, with D unresolved. This CDR3 has 12 amino acids. Per germline, CDR1 ENHRY and CDR2 SYGVKD. Trimming removed 0 bases from V and 8 bases from J, with 5 bases in between. This chain's CDR3 is CAISESGYEQFF. The CDR3 DNA reads TGTGCCATCAGTGAGTCGGGGTATGAGCAGTTCTTC.

This clonotype was found many times. The chain uses TRBV7-2 and TRBJ2-7, with D perhaps matching TRBD1 (6 bases). Germline CDR1 reads SGHTA; CDR2 reads FQGNSA. This CDR3 comprises 15 residues. V was shortened by 3 bases and J by 7 bases, with 19 bases between the two germline ends. CDR3 sequence reads: CASSFLTGTGGEQYF. Here the CDR3 DNA reads TGTGCCAGCAGCTTCCTTACAGGGACCGGCGGTGAGCAGTACTTC.

The rearrangement links TRBV10-3 to TRBJ2-5, with 9 bases aligning to TRBD1. The V gene's germline CDR1 is ENHRY and CDR2 SYGVKD. The trim removed 1 base at V and 5 bases at J, leaving 5 bases unmatched. The CDR3 is 15 amino acids. CDR3 nucleotides: TGTGCCATCAGTGAGTGGACAGGGGCCGGGGAGACCCAGTACTTC. It encodes CAISEWTGAGETQYF.

The genes are TRBV7-3 and TRBJ2-1; 10 positions match TRBD2. The CDR3 extends over 12 amino acids. Trimming removed 3 bases from V and 15 bases from J; junction bases left unmatched: 5. Germline CDR1 reads SGHTA; CDR2 reads FQGTGA. CDR3 sequence: CASSLTSGPRFF. In nucleotides, the CDR3 is TGTGCCAGCAGCTTGACTAGCGGGCCTCGGTTCTTC.

This rearrangement joins TRBV7-2 to TRBJ2-7, with TRBD2 identical over 9 bases. The length of the CDR3 is 16 residues. V shed 5 bases, J shed 0 bases, and the junction held 8 bases outside the gene matches. CDR1 and CDR2 from the germline V gene are SGHTA and FQGNSA. CDR3 in amino acids: CASSPRLAVLSYEQYF. The CDR3 DNA follows: TGTGCCAGCAGCCCCCGACTAGCGGTGCTCTCCTACGAGCAGTACTTC.

This chain uses TRBV6-2 or TRBV6-3 with TRBJ2-4; 8 nucleotides agree with TRBD1. The length of the CDR3 is 17 residues. CDR1 and CDR2 from the germline V gene are MNHEY and SVGEGT. The V segment lost 2 bases and the J segment 0 bases; nucleotides outside the gene matches: 6. The CDR3 is CASSYPTGGLAKNIQYF. As DNA, the CDR3 is TGTGCCAGCAGTTACCCCACAGGGGGTCTAGCCAAAAACATTCAGTACTTC.

This clonotype was observed a few times. The chain carries TRBV7-2 and TRBJ1-1, with D perhaps TRBD1 (6 bases). Trimming removed 1 base at V and 7 bases at J, with 19 bases between. This CDR3 has 16 residues. The germline CDR1 and CDR2 sequences are SGHTA and FQGNSA. The CDR3 loop reads CASSLVWGNTDSEAFF. The DNA for the CDR3 is TGTGCCAGCAGCTTAGTCTGGGGCAATACGGACAGTGAAGCTTTCTTT.

The rearrangement links TRBV4-1 to TRBJ1-1; the D gene is possibly TRBD1 (5 bases). V was shortened by 1 base and J by 8 bases, with 17 bases between the two germline ends. This CDR3 is built from 15 residues. In germline, CDR1 is MGHRA, CDR2 YSYEKL. The CDR3 region has the DNA TGCGCCAGCAGCCAAGGGGGGACCCGCAGTACCGAAGCTTTCTTT. This sequence encodes CASSQGGTRSTEAFF.

The chain uses TRBV10-3 and TRBJ2-7, with D possibly matching TRBD1 (6 bases). The length of the CDR3 is 12 residues. The germline V gene has CDR1 ENHRY and CDR2 SYGVKD. With 6 bases removed from V and 4 bases from J, the gap between germline ends came to 10 bases. CDR3 amino acids: CAISLTGYEQYF. The CDR3, as DNA: TGTGCCATCAGCCTAACAGGGTACGAGCAGTACTTC.

The chain couples TRBV7-6 to TRBJ2-7, with D unresolved. Trimming removed 5 bases at V and 5 bases at J, with 16 bases between. Germline-derived CDR1 and CDR2 are SGHVS and FNYEAQ. The length of the CDR3 is 14 residues. The CDR3 loop is CASSPLAIIHEQYF. The CDR3 DNA is TGTGCCAGCAGCCCCCTGGCCATTATACACGAGCAGTACTTC. Filled out from reference TRBV7-6 and TRBJ2-7, the complete variable domain reads GAGVSQSPRYKVTKRGQDVALRCDPISGHVSLYWYRQALGQGPEFLTYFNYEAQQDKSGLPNDRFSAERPEGSISTLTIQRTEQRDSAMYRCASSPLAIIHEQYFGPGTRLTVT.

The chain joins TRBV10-3 to TRBJ2-6; tentatively, D is TRBD2 (5 bases). The CDR3 consists of 19 residues. Trimming stripped 0 bases from V and 0 bases from J, with 15 bases between. Germline CDR1 reads ENHRY; CDR2 reads SYGVKD. The CDR3 loop reads CAISESRAGQSSGANVLTF. CDR3 nucleotides: TGTGCCATCAGTGAGTCGCGGGCCGGCCAAAGCTCTGGGGCCAACGTCCTGACTTTC.

This rearrangement joins TRBV19 to TRBJ2-7, with a possible D match to TRBD2 (5 bases). The germline V and J ends were trimmed by 1 base and 6 bases, with 13 bases remaining between them. The CDR3 length is 14 residues. In germline, CDR1 is LNHDA, CDR2 SQIVND (reference sequence). The CDR3 spells CASSIAGMLGEQYF. The CDR3 DNA reads TGTGCCAGTAGTATAGCGGGGATGCTCGGCGAGCAGTACTTC.

The chain joins TRBV20-1 to TRBJ1-6; D is possibly TRBD1 (6 bases). The length of the CDR3 is 14 residues. Trimming removed 3 bases from V and 9 bases from J, with 15 bases in between. CDR1 is DFQATT, CDR2 SNEGSKA, per germline (reference sequence). CDR3: CSASGGEGGSPLHF. CDR3 nucleotides: TGCAGTGCTAGCGGGGGGGAGGGGGGTTCACCCCTCCACTTT.

This clonotype was detected a few times. The rearrangement links TRBV11-3 to TRBJ2-3; 10 nucleotides align to TRBD2. The V segment lost 11 bases and the J segment 2 bases; nucleotides outside the gene matches: 7. This CDR3 is built from 14 residues. Germline CDR1 SGHNT, CDR2 YENEEA. DNA for the CDR3: TGTGCCTCCGCTAGCGGGGGACTCACAGATACGCAGTATTTT. This sequence encodes CASASGGLTDTQYF.